This T cell receptor (beta chain) was observed in a study of metastatic and nonmetastatic thyroid tumors (dated by TCRdb to the early 2020s). Background on the whole study: Repertoires from peripheral blood and from tumor or nodule tissue samples of malignant and benign thyroid patients were compared.

Note on this clone: Its target antigen remains unknown. No much larger clonotype is one base removed from it; base qualities were not supplied.

The study at large found these results: TCR beta diversity was reported as significantly higher in malignant tumors than in benign nodules, in both blood and tumor samples.

Libraries came from PCR. The listed sequencing device is Illumina HiSeq 4000. High-throughput sequencing was used to profile the TCR beta-chain CDR3 region of every patient. As for the original processing: CDR3 differences across clinicopathological groups were used to build a classifier for discriminating distant-metastatic papillary thyroid cancer patients. The Shannon index was used to measure repertoire diversity, and the Morisita-Horn index was used to measure how similar tumor and blood repertoires were. Through fastp at Q25 and MiXCR, TCRdb rebuilt clones from the public reads, retaining in-frame beta chains. The V and J calls come from TCRdb's annotation, not from the publication. The sample has more than 11,000 clones on record, 25% to 35% of them singletons. The top ten constitute 3% to 4.5% of the sample. Compared with germline, V lacks 10 bases and J lacks 6 bases; bases without a gene match: 11. The CDR1 and CDR2 encoded by the germline V gene are MDHEN and SYDVKM. The CDR3 starts with the cysteine, ends with the phenylalanine, and has 16 residues. This entry keeps only the CDR3 DNA: 48 bases, framed from base 1.

No patient had received any treatment before thyroid surgery. Patient clinical samples collected from 2012 to 2018 were retrospectively analysed using T-cell receptor beta sequencing. This receptor was taken from a female donor with papillary thyroid cancer or a benign thyroid nodule (not recorded which). Some clones in this sample may be carry-over from other donors' samples. The sample comprised blood. The V and J segments used are TRBV28 and TRBJ2-2, and 13 junction bases match TRBD2. Here is the DNA: TGTGCCACCTTTACCGGACTAGCGGGAGCCCCCGGGGAGCTGTTTTTT. Its translation is CATFTGLAGAPGELFF.